This is a list of T cell receptor beta chains from one sample in a study of beta chain features in type 1 diabetes. Sequenced by immunoSEQ multiplex PCR; TCRdb stores in-frame clones only, minus some. The sample records over 120,000 clones, about 8.7% being singletons. The sample was central memory CD4+ T cells from blood. The source of these receptors is a man younger than 35 in good health. CDR3s include the opening cysteine and the closing phenylalanine or tryptophan. The D gene is left open where the match is weak. For some rows the clone size is stated as once, few or many, or as a class when expanded; others skip it.

CATLDTSSYEQYF,TGTGCCACCTTAGACACCAGCTCCTACGAGCAGTACTTC,TRBJ2-7,few,TRBV28,.
CASSQDKGARTEAFF,TGTGCCAGCAGCCAAGATAAAGGGGCGCGGACTGAAGCTTTCTTT,TRBJ1-1,few,TRBV4-2,.
CASSPSGLQGELFF,TGTGCCAGCAGTCCCTCGGGACTCCAAGGGGAGCTGTTTTTT,TRBJ2-2,few,TRBV27,.
CASSSQGARNSPLHF,TGTGCCAGCAGCTCCCAGGGGGCTAGAAATTCACCCCTCCACTTT,TRBJ1-6,.,TRBV7-3,TRBD1
CASSLLQGEVEHRNEQFF,TGCGCCAGCAGCTTGTTACAGGGTGAGGTGGAACACAGGAATGAGCAGTTCTTC,TRBJ2-1,.,TRBV5-1,.
CASSLVRLDRLNTEAFF,TGTGCCAGCAGCTTAGTACGACTCGACAGATTGAACACTGAAGCTTTCTTT,TRBJ1-1,.,TRBV7-2,.
CASSPRGETQYF,TGTGCCAGTAGTCCCAGGGGCGAGACCCAGTACTTC,TRBJ2-5,few,TRBV19,.
CASSEDQGATNSPLHF,TGTGCCAGCAGTGAAGATCAGGGGGCTACAAATTCACCCCTCCACTTT,TRBJ1-6,few,TRBV2,TRBD1
CASSLNSQGATRETQYF,TGTGCCAGCAGTTTAAACTCACAGGGGGCTACTAGGGAGACCCAGTACTTC,TRBJ2-5,.,TRBV27,TRBD1
CATSKETGGNGELFF,TGTGCCACCAGCAAAGAGACAGGGGGAAACGGGGAGCTGTTTTTT,TRBJ2-2,few,TRBV15,TRBD1
CASGGATEGQPQHF,TGTGCCAGCGGAGGGGCAACAGAAGGACAGCCCCAGCATTTT,TRBJ1-5,.,TRBV6-5,.
CAISGTGDTEAFF,TGTGCCATCAGTGGAACAGGGGACACTGAAGCTTTCTTT,TRBJ1-1,.,TRBV10-3,TRBD1
CASRVRGTNTEAFF,TGTGCCAGCAGAGTCCGGGGGACGAACACTGAAGCTTTCTTT,TRBJ1-1,.,TRBV9,.
CASSLQGGDNQPQHF,TGTGCCAGCAGCTTACAGGGCGGAGACAATCAGCCCCAGCATTTT,TRBJ1-5,.,TRBV7-6,.
CASSQEASGGVYEQFF,TGCGCCAGCAGCCAAGAAGCGAGCGGGGGGGTGTATGAGCAGTTCTTC,TRBJ2-1,.,TRBV4-3,TRBD2
CASSLGTGATDTQYF,TGTGCCAGCAGCTTAGGGACAGGGGCCACAGATACGCAGTATTTT,TRBJ2-3,few,TRBV7-2,TRBD1
CIFSTPGGATRGGYTF,TGCATCTTCTCCACCCCAGGGGGCGCTACCCGAGGAGGCTACACCTTC,TRBJ1-2,.,TRBV29-1,TRBD1
CASSLNQGNIQYF,TGTGCCAGCAGCCTCAACCAGGGAAACATTCAGTACTTC,TRBJ2-4,.,TRBV14,.
CASSFRSNRDTQYF,TGTGCCAGCAGCTTCCGATCGAACAGGGATACGCAGTATTTT,TRBJ2-3,.,TRBV7-9,.
CASSLHMLAGQETQYF,TGTGCCAGCAGCTTGCACATGCTAGCGGGCCAAGAGACCCAGTACTTC,TRBJ2-5,few,TRBV7-9,TRBD2
CASSMLGQGREQYF,TGCGCCAGCAGCATGCTTGGACAGGGCCGCGAGCAGTACTTC,TRBJ2-7,.,TRBV5-1,TRBD1
CASSLYQGAGETQYF,TGTGCCAGCAGCTTGTACCAGGGGGCGGGGGAGACCCAGTACTTC,TRBJ2-5,few,TRBV5-4,TRBD1
CASSGGGSYNSPLHF,TGTGCCAGCAGTGGAGGAGGCTCCTATAATTCACCCCTCCACTTT,TRBJ1-6,.,TRBV28,.
CSVVNPSGGNNEQFF,TGCAGCGTTGTGAATCCCAGCGGGGGAAACAATGAGCAGTTCTTC,TRBJ2-1,many,TRBV29-1,TRBD2
CASSWGGLPNEKLFF,TGCGCCAGCAGCTGGGGCGGACTACCTAATGAAAAACTGTTTTTT,TRBJ1-4,few,TRBV5-1,.
CASSFVVQGGGELFF,TGTGCCAGCAGTTTTGTCGTCCAGGGCGGCGGGGAGCTGTTTTTT,TRBJ2-2,.,TRBV28,.
CASSIVPGQGDNSPLHF,TGCGCCAGCAGCATAGTCCCGGGACAGGGAGATAATTCACCCCTCCACTTT,TRBJ1-6,.,TRBV5-1,TRBD1
CASTPIQGRTNYGYTF,TGTGCCAGCACCCCAATTCAGGGCAGAACTAACTATGGCTACACCTTC,TRBJ1-2,.,TRBV11-2,.
CASSLGVFRDRADEQFF,TGTGCCAGCAGCTTAGGAGTGTTCCGGGACAGGGCCGATGAGCAGTTCTTC,TRBJ2-1,.,TRBV11-3,TRBD1
CASSPWTGTQETQYF,TGTGCCAGCAGCCCATGGACAGGGACCCAAGAGACCCAGTACTTC,TRBJ2-5,.,TRBV4-2,TRBD1
CASSLGAGTGNTIYF,TGTGCCAGCAGCTTAGGGGCGGGTACGGGTAACACCATATATTTT,TRBJ1-3,few,TRBV7-2,.
CASQEQQGAQGYTF,TGCGCCAGCCAGGAACAACAGGGGGCGCAGGGCTACACCTTC,TRBJ1-2,.,TRBV5-1,TRBD1
CAWRGTANEKLFF,TGTGCCTGGAGAGGGACAGCTAATGAAAAACTGTTTTTT,TRBJ1-4,.,TRBV30,TRBD1
CASSPPGGPWGTQYF,TGTGCCAGCTCACCACCGGGAGGCCCCTGGGGTACGCAGTATTTT,TRBJ2-3,.,TRBV18,.
CASSPGQGLANYGYTF,TGTGCCAGCTCACCCGGACAGGGATTAGCTAACTATGGCTACACCTTC,TRBJ1-2,.,TRBV18,TRBD1
CASSPQGEVNQPQHF,TGTGCCAGTAGTCCCCAAGGGGAGGTCAATCAGCCCCAGCATTTT,TRBJ1-5,.,TRBV19,.
CASSQVVSGTDTQYF,TGCGCCAGCAGCCAAGTAGTTAGCGGCACAGATACGCAGTATTTT,TRBJ2-3,.,TRBV4-3,.
CASSENTFLGGSPLHF,TGTGCCAGCAGTGAAAATACATTCCTCGGGGGTTCACCCCTCCACTTT,TRBJ1-6,.,TRBV2,.
CASSLSTPLGGRGNQPQHF,TGTGCCAGCAGTTTATCAACTCCCTTGGGGGGTAGGGGCAATCAGCCCCAGCATTTT,TRBJ1-5,few,TRBV28,.
CASSLADEQYF,TGCGCCAGCAGCCTAGCGGATGAGCAGTACTTC,TRBJ2-7,few,TRBV5-1,TRBD2
CASSEYKGYRAINEKLFF,TGTGCCAGCAGTGAATATAAAGGCTACAGGGCCATTAATGAAAAACTGTTTTTT,TRBJ1-4,few,TRBV25-1,.
CASSHRAGLYF,TGTGCCAGCAGCCATAGAGCGGGCCTGTACTTC,TRBJ2-7,many,TRBV28,.
CASSVVLSVDEQFF,TGTGCCAGCAGCGTCGTTCTAAGTGTCGATGAGCAGTTCTTC,TRBJ2-1,once,TRBV9,.
CASSGGAPQETQYF,TGCGCCAGCAGCGGGGGCGCCCCCCAGGAGACCCAGTACTTC,TRBJ2-5,.,TRBV5-1,.
CASTGLAGGSNEQFF,TGCGCCAGCACTGGACTAGCGGGGGGGTCCAATGAGCAGTTCTTC,TRBJ2-1,.,TRBV5-1,TRBD2
CASSQGPYGYTF,TGTGCCAGCAGCCAGGGTCCGTATGGCTACACCTTC,TRBJ1-2,.,TRBV7-9,.
CASLRRTGSGANVLTF,TGTGCCAGTCTCCGGCGCACAGGGTCTGGGGCCAACGTCCTGACTTTC,TRBJ2-6,few,TRBV27,.
CASRAGGIYEQYF,TGTGCCAGCAGAGCGGGTGGGATCTACGAGCAGTACTTC,TRBJ2-7,.,TRBV6-1,.
CASSSGTGGADTQYF,TGTGCCAGCAGCTCGGGGACAGGGGGCGCAGATACGCAGTATTTT,TRBJ2-3,few,TRBV5-4,TRBD1
CASSLGGRAEKLFF,TGTGCCAGCAGCTTGGGGGGGCGTGCTGAAAAACTGTTTTTT,TRBJ1-4,few,TRBV5-4,.
CASSQDRDRNQPQHF,TGCGCCAGCAGCCAAGACCGGGACAGGAATCAGCCCCAGCATTTT,TRBJ1-5,few,TRBV4-3,TRBD1
CASSQDTNLNEKLFF,TGCGCCAGCAGCCAAGATACAAATCTTAATGAAAAACTGTTTTTT,TRBJ1-4,.,TRBV4-3,.
CASSLGGIPYEQYF,TGTGCCAGCAGTTTAGGAGGGATCCCCTACGAGCAGTACTTC,TRBJ2-7,few,TRBV28,.
CSVVTTGTGDNQPQHF,TGCAGCGTTGTCACGACCGGGACAGGGGATAATCAGCCCCAGCATTTT,TRBJ1-5,few,TRBV29-1,TRBD1
CASSKGATALRLPQHF,TGTGCCAGTAGTAAGGGGGCCACGGCCTTGCGGCTGCCCCAGCATTTT,TRBJ1-5,.,TRBV19,TRBD1
CASSEGLLYGYTF,TGTGCCAGCAGTGAAGGACTCCTCTATGGCTACACCTTC,TRBJ1-2,.,TRBV6-1,.
CASSSGVSGNTIYF,TGCGCCAGCAGCTCCGGTGTCTCTGGAAACACCATATATTTT,TRBJ1-3,few,TRBV5-1,.